The subject of this entry is one TCR beta chain. This sample is part of a study of OX40 agonist ivuxolimab in advanced cancers. TCRdb keeps only in-frame clones here, not all; method: immunoSEQ multiplex PCR. The sample lists about 73,000 clones; 85% were seen once. CDR1 SGHDT and CDR2 YYEEEE come from the germline V gene. The length of the CDR3 is 12 residues. Trimming took off 4 bases at V and 6 bases at J, with 9 bases between the two ends. This specimen consisted of CD4+ or CD8+ T cells sorted from blood, obtained in a trial of the OX40 agonist ivuxolimab. The receptor comes from an adult with an advanced solid tumor such as melanoma, head and neck, liver or kidney cancer. This sequence joins TRBV5-6 and TRBJ2-3; maybe TRBD2 (5 bases). Here the CDR3 DNA reads TGTGCCAGCAGCCTGGACTTGGATACGCAGTATTTT. Its protein product is CASSLDLDTQYF.